The 12 T cell receptor beta chains below come from one sample, sequenced in a study of blood T cells in healthy people across ages. A second PCR of about 6 to 12 cycles used a sample-barcoded 5' primer and a J-beta primer mix. TCRdb re-derived calls from the 5' RACE reads in MiXCR, one entry per CDR3 protein. The sample carries 450,000 to 700,000 distinct CDR3 sequences, approximately 25% recorded once. The sample comprised blood. These receptors were collected from a woman between 70 and 85 years old in good health.

The rearrangement joins TRBV20-1 to TRBJ2-3, with D unclear. Germline CDR1 DFQATT, CDR2 SNEGSKA (reference sequence). The CDR3 extends over 14 amino acids. V was trimmed by 2 bases and J by 2 bases, leaving 11 bases between them. The CDR3 spells CSARLQQFTDTQYF. The CDR3 DNA sequence: TGCAGTGCTAGACTGCAACAGTTCACAGATACGCAGTATTTT.

CDR3 DNA: TGTGCCAGCAGACCCCGACAGGGGGCTATCTACGAGCAGTACTTC. It yields the protein CASRPRQGAIYEQYF. This chain uses TRBV6-5 with TRBJ2-7, with TRBD1 matching 10 bases. This CDR3 is built from 15 residues. Trimming took 6 bases from V and 3 from J; bases not matched to a gene: 8. CDR1 and CDR2 (germline): MNHEY, SVGAGI.

In this sample, this clonotype turned up a few times. The chain uses TRBV27 and TRBJ2-7, with 10 bases matching TRBD1. With 5 bases clipped from V and 6 bases from J, the junction kept 13 bases outside the gene matches. Germline-derived CDR1 and CDR2 are MNHEY and SMNVEV (reference sequence). This CDR3 is built from 16 residues. In nucleotides, the CDR3 is TGTGCCAGCAGTACCCCGGGACAGGGGAGGGGTGGCGAGCAGTACTTC. It translates to CASSTPGQGRGGEQYF.

The CDR3 nucleotides read TGTGCCAGCAGCTCGAGCGGTAGGGACCAGCCCCAGCATTTT. As protein: CASSSSGRDQPQHF. The chain couples TRBV11-2 to TRBJ1-5; D may be TRBD1 (5 bases). Deletions cut 4 bases from V and 7 bases from J, with 14 bases between. Germline V gives CDR1 SGHAT, CDR2 FQNNGV. The CDR3 has 14 amino acids.

The rearrangement links TRBV2 to TRBJ2-1, with 7 bases identical to TRBD2. The CDR3 consists of 13 residues. V was clipped by 6 bases and J by 3 bases; unmatched bases: 2. Germline loops: CDR1 SNHLY, CDR2 FYNNEI. Here the CDR3 DNA reads TGTGCCAGCAGCTCTAGCGGCTACAATGAGCAGTTCTTC. It translates to CASSSSGYNEQFF.

In this sample, this clonotype turned up a few times. The chain recombines TRBV7-2 with TRBJ2-1, with a weak D call TRBD2 (5 bases). The CDR3 covers 13 residues. With 3 bases removed from V and 6 bases from J, the gap between germline ends came to 9 bases. Germline CDR1 reads SGHTA; CDR2 reads FQGNSA. The CDR3 bases are TGTGCCAGCAGCTTGGGGAGAAGCAATGAGCAGTTCTTC. The encoded protein is CASSLGRSNEQFF.

This clonotype was counted only a few times. V gene TRBV12-3 or TRBV12-4 combines with J gene TRBJ1-6, with D tentatively TRBD1 (5 bases). This CDR3 region has 16 residues. V was pared by 6 bases and J by 7 bases, with 19 bases between. Here the CDR3 reads CASSPQGKELNSPLHF. CDR3 sequence (DNA): TGTGCCAGCAGCCCCCAGGGTAAGGAGTTGAATTCACCCCTCCACTTT.

The chain combines TRBV4-3 with TRBJ1-2; TRBD1 is a possible D gene (5 bases). V lost 4 bases, J lost 7 bases, and 25 bases lay in between. The CDR3 length is 17 residues. Looked up from germline, CDR1 is LGHNA and CDR2 is YSLEER. As DNA, the CDR3 is TGCGCCAGCAGCCGAGACAGTTTGGGGTTTGGTCTTCTTGGCTACACCTTC. Protein: CASSRDSLGFGLLGYTF.

V is TRBV20-1 and J is TRBJ2-1; 10 positions agree with TRBD2. Germline V lookup: CDR1 DFQATT, CDR2 SNEGSKA (reference sequence). The CDR3 spans 14 residues. Trimming removed 3 bases from V and 3 bases from J; junction bases left unmatched: 2. CDR3 sequence reads: CSASWTSGYNEQFF. CDR3 nucleotides: TGCAGTGCTAGTTGGACTAGCGGCTACAATGAGCAGTTCTTC.

This clonotype was seen at least ten times. The chain carries TRBV5-1 and TRBJ2-5, with D perhaps matching TRBD1 or TRBD2 (6 bases each). The CDR3 totals 15 residues. Per the germline V gene, CDR1 is SGHRS and CDR2 is YFSETQ. The V end lost 0 bases, the J end lost 3 bases, and 12 bases lay between the germline ends. The CDR3 region is CASSLARGGEETQYF. The CDR3 coding sequence is TGCGCCAGCAGCTTGGCCAGGGGAGGAGAAGAGACCCAGTACTTC. Filled out from reference TRBV5-1 and TRBJ2-5, the complete variable domain reads KAGVTQTPRYLIKTRGQQVTLSCSPISGHRSVSWYQQTPGQGLQFLFEYFSETQRNKGNFPGRFSGRQFSNSRSEMNVSTLELGDSALYLCASSLARGGEETQYFGPGTRLLVL.

CDR3 coding DNA: TGCAGTGCTAGTTGGGCCCACCTCCGCGAGCAGTACTTC. This sequence encodes CSASWAHLREQYF. The V gene is TRBV20-1, the J gene TRBJ2-5; no firm D call. The assigned J gene may be wrong: the sequence end matches TRBJ2-7 better. Germline CDR1 reads DFQATT; CDR2 reads SNEGSKA (reference sequence). There are 13 residues in the CDR3.

This clonotype was seen a handful of times. The CDR3 bases are TGTGCCAGCAGTCAGAGAGGAAAAAGGATGATCTACGAGCAGTACTTC. Translated: CASSQRGKRMIYEQYF. The rearrangement links TRBV6-2 or TRBV6-3 to TRBJ2-5; D unclear. The end of the DNA fits TRBJ2-7 better, so the J call may be wrong. The CDR3 is made up of 16 amino acids. Germline V CDR1 and CDR2: MNHEY, SVGEGT.